The sequence of this T cell receptor beta chain was determined in a study of T-cell memory formation after mild COVID-19. Study-level results: Pre-infection memory already had some responding clones, implying cross-reactive memory joined.

This clonotype showed up just a few times. Its antigen is unidentified. With constant-segment primers, 5'RACE yielded cDNA libraries of TCR alpha and TCR beta that carried sample barcodes and UMIs. MiXCR was run by TCRdb on the 5' RACE reads, yielding one entry per CDR3 protein. This sample has under 550,000 distinct CDR3 sequences, with roughly 20% found just once. The CDR3 runs to 16 residues. Germline V gene lookup returns CDR1 SGHRS and CDR2 YFSETQ. Losses at the gene ends were 0 bases for V and 5 bases for J; bases not matched to a gene: 8. The source is an adult woman who had mild COVID-19 (a few samples of this study predate the infection). Cell type and time point are not known. The sample consisted of PBMCs or a T cell subset sorted from them (not recorded which). The chain is built from TRBV5-1 and TRBJ1-1; TRBD1 matches at 9 bases. This CDR3 is CASSLGGQGRRTEAFF. The CDR3 region has the DNA TGCGCCAGCAGCTTGGGGGGACAGGGTCGGAGAACTGAAGCTTTCTTT.